Listed here are 32 T cell receptor beta chains from one sample, sequenced in a study of blood T cell repertoires in COVID-19. Here immunoSEQ multiplex PCR was the method, and the copy in TCRdb shows in-frame clones only, minus some. The table lists about 220,000 clones, about 81% of them singletons. Sequencing input: peripheral blood. All receptors come from a woman between 65 and 79 years old with COVID-19, enrolled during active disease.

The chain couples TRBV5-4 to TRBJ1-3, with 8 bases identical to TRBD1. CDR3 length: 14 amino acids. V shed 6 bases, J shed 2 bases, and the junction held 4 bases outside the gene matches. Germline V gene sequence: CDR1 SGHNT, CDR2 YYREEE (reference sequence). The CDR3 region has the DNA TGTGCCAGCAACCTGGACAGGGCTGGAAACACCATATATTTT. Translated: CASNLDRAGNTIYF.

The chain links TRBV28 to TRBJ2-1, with TRBD2 matching 8 bases. With 2 bases clipped from V and 5 bases from J, the junction kept 2 bases outside the gene matches. The germline V gene has CDR1 MDHEN and CDR2 SYDVKM. There are 14 residues in the CDR3. The CDR3: CASSLREGNNEQFF. The CDR3 DNA reads TGTGCCAGCAGTTTACGGGAGGGCAACAATGAGCAGTTCTTC. Full variable domain (rest looked up from reference TRBV28 and TRBJ2-1): DVKVTQSSRYLVKRTGEKVFLECVQDMDHENMFWYRQDPGLGLRLIYFSYDVKMKEKGDIPEGYSVSREKKERFSLILESASTNQTSMYLCASSLREGNNEQFFGPGTRLTVL.

In this sample, this clone turned up a few times. This chain connects TRBV5-4 to TRBJ1-2, with D possibly matching TRBD1 (5 bases). CDR3 length: 16 amino acids. Germline V gives CDR1 SGHNT, CDR2 YYREEE (reference sequence). The V and J ends lost 2 bases and 4 bases respectively, with 18 bases between them. DNA of the CDR3: TGTGCCAGCAGCTTTTTCGGAGCAGGGAGGACCTATGGCTACACCTTC. This translates into CASSFFGAGRTYGYTF.

This rearrangement joins TRBV6-6 to TRBJ2-7, with TRBD1 identical over 7 bases. J lost 2 bases, V lost 5 bases, and 6 bases had no gene match. The CDR3 has 14 amino acids. The germline gives CDR1 MNHNY, CDR2 SVGAGI (reference sequence). In DNA form, the CDR3 reads TGTGCCAGCAGTCCCCGAGACAGGGCCTACGAGCAGTACTTC. Amino acids: CASSPRDRAYEQYF.

This chain connects TRBV19 to TRBJ1-2; maybe TRBD1 (6 bases). This CDR3 region has 13 residues. Between the trimmed V and J ends, which lost 6 bases and 4 bases, there was a span of 12 bases. The germline gives CDR1 LNHDA, CDR2 SQIVND (reference sequence). The CDR3 region is CASRRTDLYGYTF. The CDR3, as DNA: TGTGCCAGTAGAAGGACAGACCTCTATGGCTACACCTTC.

This rearrangement joins TRBV7-9 to TRBJ1-1; D not resolved. CDR1 SEHNR and CDR2 FQNEAQ come from the germline V gene (reference sequence). This CDR3 is 12 amino acids long. V gave up 4 bases and J gave up 5 bases, with 8 bases separating them. The CDR3 region is CASSSRGTEAFF. The CDR3 region has the DNA TGTGCCAGCAGCTCCCGAGGGACTGAAGCTTTCTTT.

V gene TRBV5-1 combines with J gene TRBJ1-6; 7 bases agree with TRBD1. The CDR3 spans 16 residues. The J segment lost 7 bases and the V segment lost 1 base, leaving 8 bases of the junction unmatched. CDR1 is SGHRS, CDR2 YFSETQ, per germline. For the CDR3, the DNA is TGCGCCAGCAGCTTGCTTTTGACAGGGAACAATTCACCCCTCCACTTT. Its translation is CASSLLLTGNNSPLHF.

For this clone: At one of its ends the junction is not consistent with the germline gene, which may arise from a read error. The rearrangement uses TRBV5-4 and TRBJ2-1; D is ambiguous. This CDR3 comprises 13 residues. Germline loops: CDR1 SGHNT, CDR2 YYREEE (reference sequence). The CDR3 bases are TGTGCCAGCAGCTTTGACTCCAACAATGAGCAGTTCTTC. It specifies CASSFDSNNEQFF.

The V call is TRBV28, the J call TRBJ1-2; D remains ambiguous. CDR1 and CDR2 from the germline V gene are MDHEN and SYDVKM. CDR3 size: 13 residues. V lost 2 bases to trimming and J lost 1 base, with 5 bases between them. The CDR3: CASSLPGNYGYTF. CDR3 DNA sequence: TGTGCCAGCAGTTTACCCGGTAACTATGGCTACACCTTC.

The chain carries TRBV28 and TRBJ1-6; 10 bases match TRBD1. The CDR3 loop spans 14 amino acids. The germline V gene has CDR1 MDHEN and CDR2 SYDVKM. The V and J ends lost 2 bases and 10 bases, in that order; junction bases with no gene match: 2. CDR3 coding DNA: TGTGCCAGCAGTTTAGGGACAGGGGCATCACCCCTCCACTTT. It codes for CASSLGTGASPLHF.

The rearrangement uses TRBV19 and TRBJ1-1, with D tentatively TRBD1 (5 bases). Germline CDR1 reads LNHDA; CDR2 reads SQIVND (reference sequence). The V end lost 5 bases, the J end lost 11 bases, and 21 bases lay between the germline ends. The CDR3 is 14 residues long. The CDR3: CASSPGARALSAFF. DNA of the CDR3: TGTGCCAGTAGTCCGGGAGCCAGGGCCCTGAGCGCTTTCTTT.

The V and J genes are TRBV28 and TRBJ1-1; D not certain. The CDR3 totals 11 residues. Looked up from germline, CDR1 is MDHEN and CDR2 is SYDVKM. Trimming left V 10 bases short and J 7 bases short, with 13 bases between. This CDR3 reads CATLRQFEAFF. CDR3 nucleotides: TGTGCCACCTTGAGGCAGTTTGAAGCTTTCTTT.

The genes are TRBV10-3 and TRBJ1-4, with 8 bases aligning to TRBD1. This CDR3 is built from 14 residues. Germline V lookup: CDR1 ENHRY, CDR2 SYGVKD. After removal of 6 bases from V and 7 bases from J, the junction contained 7 bases not matched to a gene. This CDR3 is CAIRSSGGGEKLFF. CDR3 DNA: TGTGCCATCAGGAGTTCAGGGGGCGGTGAAAAACTGTTTTTT.

The chain links TRBV5-1 to TRBJ2-3, with TRBD2 matching 15 bases. With V trimmed by 4 bases and J by 5 bases, 5 bases remained unmatched. Germline V CDR1 and CDR2: SGHRS, YFSETQ. CDR3 size: 16 residues. The CDR3 spells CASSRTSGRARDTQYF. The CDR3 coding sequence is TGCGCCAGCAGCCGGACTAGCGGGAGGGCCAGAGATACGCAGTATTTT. Combining the CDR3 with reference TRBV5-1 and TRBJ2-3 gives the whole variable domain KAGVTQTPRYLIKTRGQQVTLSCSPISGHRSVSWYQQTPGQGLQFLFEYFSETQRNKGNFPGRFSGRQFSNSRSEMNVSTLELGDSALYLCASSRTSGRARDTQYFGPGTRLTVL.

CDR3: CASSLRGTSVDEQFF. CDR3 DNA sequence: TGTGCCAGCAGCTTAAGGGGGACTAGCGTCGATGAGCAGTTCTTC. This chain joins TRBV7-6 and TRBJ2-1; 10 bases line up with TRBD2. The trim removed 2 bases at V and 8 bases at J, leaving 6 bases unmatched. The CDR3 extends over 15 amino acids. Germline-derived CDR1 and CDR2 are SGHVS and FNYEAQ.

The J gene is TRBJ2-7, the V gene TRBV4-1; TRBD2 matches 13 bases. V gave up 0 bases and J gave up 1 base; unmatched junction bases: 6. The CDR3 runs to 18 residues. Germline loops: CDR1 MGHRA, CDR2 YSYEKL. CDR3 coding DNA: TGCGCCAGCAGCCAAGAGGATGGACTAGCGGGAGTGTCCTACGAGCAGTACTTC. Amino acid sequence: CASSQEDGLAGVSYEQYF.

The CDR3 loop is CASSYLDRNYEQYF. CDR3 sequence (DNA): TGTGCCAGCAGTTACCTGGACAGGAACTACGAGCAGTACTTC. The chain employs TRBV6-8 and TRBJ2-7; 7 bases agree with TRBD1. The CDR3 has 14 amino acids. Trimming took 2 bases from V and 3 from J; bases not matched to a gene: 4. Germline CDR1 and CDR2: MNHGY and SAAAGT.

This clone was observed once. This chain uses TRBV24-1 with TRBJ2-5, with 10 positions matching TRBD2. V shed 5 bases and J 5 bases; nucleotides not matched to a gene: 16. CDR1 is KGHDR, CDR2 SFDVKD, per germline. This CDR3 contains 18 residues. The CDR3: CATSAADLSGRAMETQYF. CDR3 in DNA: TGTGCCACCAGTGCCGCTGACCTCAGCGGGAGGGCCATGGAGACCCAGTACTTC.

The CDR3 coding sequence is TGTGCCAGCAGCTTATCGTCCGGGGGTCGTGTCCAGTACTTC. It is translated as CASSLSSGGRVQYF. The rearrangement links TRBV7-2 to TRBJ2-5; D possibly corresponds to TRBD2 (6 bases). The germline V gene encodes CDR1 SGHTA and CDR2 FQGNSA. V shed 2 bases and J shed 10 bases, with 17 bases lying between them. The CDR3 loop spans 14 amino acids. Combining the CDR3 with reference TRBV7-2 and TRBJ2-5 gives the whole variable domain GAGVSQSPSNKVTEKGKDVELRCDPISGHTALYWYRQSLGQGLEFLIYFQGNSAPDKSGLPSDRFSAERTGGSVSTLTIQRTQQEDSAVYLCASSLSSGGRVQYFGPGTRLLVL.

This sequence joins TRBV28 and TRBJ2-5, with 9 bases lining up with TRBD1. The CDR3 contains 15 residues. Looked up from germline, CDR1 is MDHEN and CDR2 is SYDVKM. The J segment lost 3 bases and the V segment lost 5 bases, leaving 7 bases of the junction unmatched. The CDR3 bases are TGTGCCAGCAGTCCCCTCCGGACAGGGGAAGAGACCCAGTACTTC. It translates to CASSPLRTGEETQYF.

J is TRBJ1-2 and V is TRBV7-9; the match to TRBD1 covers 9 bases. Trimming at V came to 1 base and at J to 6 bases, leaving 9 bases not matched to a gene. Germline V lookup: CDR1 SEHNR, CDR2 FQNEAQ (reference sequence). This CDR3 comprises 16 residues. CDR3 sequence reads: CASSLGWGQGFDGYTF. The CDR3 nucleotides read TGTGCCAGCAGCTTAGGTTGGGGACAGGGATTCGATGGCTACACCTTC.

This sequence joins TRBV7-2 and TRBJ2-1; possible D gene TRBD2, 6 bases. There are 13 residues in the CDR3. The ends were cut back, 5 bases at V and 9 bases at J, with 14 bases in the middle. The V gene's germline CDR1 is SGHTA and CDR2 FQGNSA. CDR3 protein: CASSRETRLEQFF. Written as DNA, the CDR3 is TGTGCCAGCAGCCGAGAGACTAGACTTGAGCAGTTCTTC.

This clone has only one observation. This chain uses TRBV28 with TRBJ2-1; the match to TRBD2 covers 7 bases. Germline trimming cut 7 bases from V and 2 bases from J; bases unmatched to any gene: 8. This CDR3 spans 15 amino acids. CDR1 is MDHEN and CDR2 is SYDVKM in the germline V gene. The CDR3, as DNA: TGTGCCAGCACCCTGGGGGGGGAGGCCTACAATGAGCAGTTCTTC. Residues: CASTLGGEAYNEQFF.

This clone has a handful of counts. The chain uses TRBV7-9 and TRBJ2-1; 8 positions match TRBD2. Per the germline V gene, CDR1 is SEHNR and CDR2 is FQNEAQ (reference sequence). The CDR3 spans 13 residues. Losses at the gene ends were 5 bases for V and 6 bases for J; bases not matched to a gene: 3. The CDR3 sequence is CASSLGLANEQFF. In DNA form, the CDR3 reads TGTGCCAGCAGCCTTGGACTAGCCAATGAGCAGTTCTTC.

This sequence joins TRBV28 and TRBJ2-7; 15 bases are a match to TRBD2. Trimming at V came to 4 bases and at J to 7 bases, leaving 5 bases not matched to a gene. CDR3 length: 15 residues. Germline assignment: CDR1 MDHEN and CDR2 SYDVKM. CDR3 DNA: TGTGCCAGCAGTTCCGGACTAGCGGGGGGGAGGGAGCAGTACTTC. Amino acid sequence: CASSSGLAGGREQYF.

In its sample, this clone was seen a few times. The rearrangement links TRBV28 to TRBJ1-2, with D possibly matching TRBD1 (5 bases). Germline lookup yields CDR1 MDHEN and CDR2 SYDVKM. V lost 4 bases and J lost 5, with 17 bases in between. The CDR3 length is 15 residues. CDR3 DNA sequence: TGTGCCAGCAGTTCCCAACAGGTTTTAGGGTATGGCTACACCTTC. Its protein product is CASSSQQVLGYGYTF.

The chain carries TRBV11-2 and TRBJ2-1; 15 bases align to TRBD2. This CDR3 comprises 16 residues. J lost 13 bases, V lost 4 bases, and 11 bases had no gene match. Per the germline V gene, CDR1 is SGHAT and CDR2 is FQNNGV. In nucleotides, the CDR3 is TGTGCCAGCAGCTCCTTCGGACTAGCGGGAGGGCCAATTCAGTTCTTC. Residues: CASSSFGLAGGPIQFF.

The chain combines TRBV7-2 with TRBJ2-7; D unresolved. Trimming took 3 bases from V and 4 from J, leaving 10 bases between them. The CDR3 length is 13 residues. Germline values: CDR1 SGHTA, CDR2 FQGNSA. The CDR3 DNA follows: TGTGCCAGCAGCTTGTATCTGTTATACGAGCAGTACTTC. Its translation: CASSLYLLYEQYF.

The chain carries TRBV4-1 and TRBJ1-1; 7 nucleotides agree with TRBD1. Germline loops: CDR1 MGHRA, CDR2 YSYEKL. The CDR3 loop spans 13 amino acids. Trimming removed 4 bases from V and 8 bases from J; junction bases left unmatched: 7. The CDR3 DNA reads as TGCGCCAGCAGCCGCGGACAGGTGGGAGAAGCTTTCTTT. Residues: CASSRGQVGEAFF.

CDR3 coding DNA: TGTGCCAGCTCACCTGAACGACAGGTGGTACTCTATGGCTACACCTTC. This codes for CASSPERQVVLYGYTF. The V call is TRBV18, the J call TRBJ1-2; TRBD1 might be the D (6 bases). This CDR3 spans 16 amino acids. CDR1 is KGHSH, CDR2 LQKENI, per germline. Trimming left V 3 bases short and J 4 bases short, with 18 bases between.

The chain couples TRBV24-1 to TRBJ1-3; perhaps TRBD1 as D (6 bases). Per the germline V gene, CDR1 is KGHDR and CDR2 is SFDVKD. CDR3 size: 15 residues. Trimming shortened V by 4 bases and J by 5 bases, and 14 bases separated the two germline ends. The CDR3 reads CATSDPGQGRNTIYF. CDR3 DNA sequence: TGTGCCACCAGTGACCCCGGGCAGGGGAGAAACACCATATATTTT.

This chain connects TRBV19 to TRBJ1-4; 7 nucleotides match TRBD1. Germline V CDR1 and CDR2: LNHDA, SQIVND (reference sequence). This CDR3 has 14 residues. Trimming cost V 8 bases and J 5 bases; bases outside gene matches: 8. The CDR3 DNA is TGTGCCAGTCAATACAGGGGATGGAATGAAAAACTGTTTTTT. Translated: CASQYRGWNEKLFF.